This T cell receptor beta chain derives from a study of T-cell reconstitution after alpha-beta-depleted transplantation in children. Study findings and constraints: By about two months after transplant, alpha-beta T cells reportedly arose from several hundred graft clones that had expanded.

Unique molecular identifiers were used in preparing the TCRbeta library. TCRdb analysed the PCR reads with MiXCR anew, one entry per CDR3 protein. The data contain about 250,000 distinct CDR3 sequences, under 30% of them singletons. This clonotype was seen at least ten times. Its antigen is currently unknown. Per the germline V gene, CDR1 is SGHRS and CDR2 is YFSETQ. This CDR3 is built from 15 residues. V lost 2 bases and J lost 3, with 15 bases in between. The sequence derives from a female patient aged 2-10 years who had a stem cell transplant for congenital amegakaryocytic thrombocytopenia, so the T cells may come from the graft donor. This chain uses TRBV5-1 with TRBJ2-7, with D maybe TRBD2 (6 bases). The sequenced sample was PBMCs, mostly from graft donor cells, obtained 360 days after TCRalphabeta/CD19-depleted stem cell transplant. CDR3 sequence (DNA): TGCGCCAGCAGCTTTGGCGGGACTCGCCTCTACGAGCAGTACTTC. Translated, it gives CASSFGGTRLYEQYF.